These 11 T cell receptor beta chains were sequenced from one sample in a study of T cells in Graves' hyperthyroidism and ophthalmopathy. Researchers took RNA transcripts and amplified the TCR beta CDR3 regions from them. Using the HTBI primer set, a first-round RT-PCR was run on the TCR CDR3. TCRdb re-derived calls from the multiplex PCR reads in MiXCR, one entry per CDR3 protein. In the table there are about 270,000 distinct CDR3 sequences, around 20% of which are singletons. The sequenced material came from blood. These receptor sequences come from a man under 40 with Graves' ophthalmopathy.

The chain couples TRBV6-2 or TRBV6-3 to TRBJ2-7; unclear D gene. The CDR3 has 14 residues. V shed 5 bases and J shed 3 bases, with 14 bases lying between them. The V gene's germline CDR1 is MNHEY and CDR2 SVGEGT. The chain's CDR3 is CASSAGPSFYEQYF. As DNA, the CDR3 is TGTGCCAGCAGTGCTGGGCCCTCCTTCTACGAGCAGTACTTC.

This clonotype showed up many times. The chain combines TRBV11-3 with TRBJ1-1, with 8 nucleotides matching TRBD1. The CDR3 length is 13 residues. Trimming at V came to 5 bases and at J to 11 bases, leaving 10 bases not matched to a gene. The germline gives CDR1 SGHNT, CDR2 YENEEA. CDR3 loop: CASSIGRGPSAFF. In DNA form, the CDR3 reads TGTGCCAGCAGCATTGGCAGGGGGCCCTCGGCTTTCTTT.

V usage is TRBV10-2 and J usage is TRBJ1-2, with a weak D call TRBD1 (5 bases). With 7 bases removed from V and 6 bases from J, the gap between germline ends came to 15 bases. The CDR3 is 13 residues long. Germline CDR1 is WSHSY and CDR2 is SAAADI. CDR3 DNA sequence: TGCGCCAGCAAAAGGACAATTGGTCATGGCTACACCTTC. It encodes CASKRTIGHGYTF.

This rearrangement joins TRBV6-1 to TRBJ1-1, with 7 bases matching TRBD1. The V segment lost 6 bases and the J segment 7 bases; nucleotides outside the gene matches: 17. The CDR3 contains 16 residues. Looked up from germline, CDR1 is MNHNS and CDR2 is SASEGT. The DNA for the CDR3 is TGTGCCAGCAGCCCCGGGGACAGATCCCTGGGGGTTGAAGCTTTCTTT. This sequence encodes CASSPGDRSLGVEAFF.

The chain joins TRBV20-1 to TRBJ2-1, with 8 bases identical to TRBD2. Germline CDR1 reads DFQATT; CDR2 reads SNEGSKA (reference sequence). Losses at the gene ends were 0 bases for V and 12 bases for J; bases not matched to a gene: 16. The CDR3 is 16 residues long. CDR3 sequence: CSAREEPGPAGEGQFF. CDR3 nucleotide sequence: TGCAGTGCTAGAGAAGAACCGGGACCAGCGGGAGAGGGGCAGTTCTTC.

This clonotype was observed at least ten times. The V gene is TRBV20-1, the J gene TRBJ2-5, with 12 positions matching TRBD2. The CDR3 has 16 amino acids. Per germline, CDR1 DFQATT and CDR2 SNEGSKA (reference sequence). The V and J ends lost 1 base and 5 bases, in that order; junction bases with no gene match: 8. As DNA, the CDR3 is TGCAGTGCTAGAGGACTAGCGGGAGAATTTTCGGAGACCCAGTACTTC. Its translation is CSARGLAGEFSETQYF.

For the CDR3, the DNA is TGTGCCAGCAGCCAAGATCTAACGGCGGGAGGTACAGATACGCAGTATTTT. Its translation: CASSQDLTAGGTDTQYF. The chain has TRBV3-1 and TRBJ2-3; 8 nucleotides line up with TRBD2. This CDR3 contains 17 residues. Losses at the gene ends were 0 bases for V and 3 bases for J; bases not matched to a gene: 8. CDR1 and CDR2 (germline): LGHDT, YNNKEL (reference sequence).

This clonotype showed up many times. The rearrangement joins TRBV20-1 to TRBJ2-3; D is ambiguous. This CDR3 has 13 amino acids. V dropped 4 bases and J dropped 0 bases, with 8 bases sitting between them. Per germline, CDR1 DFQATT and CDR2 SNEGSKA (reference sequence). The CDR3 protein is CSATDRSTDTQYF. CDR3 nucleotide sequence: TGCAGTGCTACAGACCGAAGCACAGATACGCAGTATTTT.

A note on this clonotype: Since no conserved phenylalanine or tryptophan closes the CDR3, a read error is the likely cause. The V and J genes are TRBV2 and TRBJ2-6; D gene uncertain. Trimming removed 11 bases at V and 0 bases at J, with 11 bases between. Germline values: CDR1 SNHLY, CDR2 FYNNEI. The CDR3 spans 14 residues. CDR3 sequence: CAGERVSGANVLTL. The CDR3 DNA is TGTGCCGGGGAAAGGGTCTCTGGGGCCAACGTCCTGACTCTC.

V and J are TRBV18 and TRBJ2-1, with D perhaps being TRBD1 or TRBD2 (6 bases each). Germline V gene sequence: CDR1 KGHSH, CDR2 LQKENI. CDR3 size: 17 residues. Trimming took off 3 bases at V and 2 bases at J, with 17 bases between the two ends. DNA of the CDR3: TGTGCCAGCTCACCCCTCCCCGGCGGGACAACCTACAATGAGCAGTTCTTC. Protein sequence: CASSPLPGGTTYNEQFF. Combining the CDR3 with reference TRBV18 and TRBJ2-1 gives the whole variable domain NAGVMQNPRHLVRRRGQEARLRCSPMKGHSHVYWYRQLPEEGLKFMVYLQKENIIDESGMPKERFSAEFPKEGPSILRIQQVVRGDSAAYFCASSPLPGGTTYNEQFFGPGTRLTVL.

Only a few counts were recorded for this clonotype. This chain joins TRBV3-1 and TRBJ2-7; possible D gene TRBD1, 6 bases. The CDR3 runs to 15 residues. Between the trimmed V and J ends, which lost 1 base and 7 bases, there was a span of 17 bases. Germline V CDR1 and CDR2: LGHDT, YNNKEL (reference sequence). CDR3 bases: TGTGCCAGCAGCCAAGGGTTCGGACAGCCCGGAGAGCAGTACTTC. Its protein product is CASSQGFGQPGEQYF.